This passage covers 23 T cell receptor beta chains from one sample sequenced in a study of blood T cell repertoires in COVID-19. The protocol was immunoSEQ multiplex PCR, while the TCRdb copy is restricted to in-frame clones and leaves out a portion. The sample holds fewer than 250,000 clones, about 86% seen once. Input material: PBMCs or T cells enriched from blood (not recorded which). The source of these receptors is a middle-aged woman with acute COVID-19.

The V and J genes are TRBV18 and TRBJ2-4; the match to TRBD1 covers 8 bases. Germline CDR1 reads KGHSH; CDR2 reads LQKENI. This CDR3 is 15 amino acids long. V lost 4 bases, J lost 1 base, and 3 bases stayed unmatched. The CDR3: CASSLRTGAKNIQYF. CDR3 DNA: TGTGCCAGCTCACTTAGGACAGGGGCCAAAAACATTCAGTACTTC.

Only a few counts were recorded for this clone. The CDR3 sequence: CASSQAGTAKGETQYF. CDR3 nucleotides: TGTGCCAGCAGCCAAGCCGGGACAGCGAAGGGAGAGACCCAGTACTTC. The chain carries TRBV3-1 (or the pseudogene TRBV3-2) and TRBJ2-5; 7 bases line up with TRBD1. Germline V lookup: CDR1 LGHDT, CDR2 YNNKEL (reference sequence). Trimming cost V 1 base and J 4 bases; bases outside gene matches: 9. The CDR3 loop spans 16 amino acids.

The CDR3 loop reads CASTELAGKVDTQYF. The CDR3 DNA reads as TGTGCCAGCACCGAACTAGCGGGAAAGGTAGATACGCAGTATTTT. V and J are TRBV7-6 and TRBJ2-3, with 10 bases lining up with TRBD2. This CDR3 contains 15 residues. Germline V lookup: CDR1 SGHVS, CDR2 FNYEAQ. V lost 7 bases and J lost 5; bases outside the gene matches: 9.

The CDR3 sequence: CASSLKGGAGYGYTF. The CDR3 bases are TGTGCCAGCAGCTTAAAGGGTGGGGCTGGCTATGGCTACACCTTC. The chain couples TRBV7-3 to TRBJ1-2, with a weak D call TRBD1 (5 bases). V was shortened by 1 base and J by 4 bases, with 13 bases between the two germline ends. The CDR3 totals 15 residues. The germline V gene has CDR1 SGHTA and CDR2 FQGTGA.

The chain recombines TRBV28 with TRBJ2-7; TRBD1 aligns across 11 bases. Trimming took 4 bases from V and 3 from J; bases not matched to a gene: 5. Germline V lookup: CDR1 MDHEN, CDR2 SYDVKM. CDR3 length: 15 residues. This CDR3 is CASSSPGQGGYEQYF. In DNA, the CDR3 is TGTGCCAGCAGTTCTCCGGGACAGGGGGGCTACGAGCAGTACTTC.

In nucleotides, the CDR3 is TGTGCCAGCAGCTTCCAGGGGACTACCTACGAGCAGTACTTC. This sequence encodes CASSFQGTTYEQYF. The J gene is TRBJ2-7, the V gene TRBV13, with a weak D call TRBD2 (7 bases). Between the trimmed V and J ends, which lost 3 bases and 2 bases, there was a span of 11 bases. The CDR3 contains 14 residues. Germline V gives CDR1 PRHDT, CDR2 FYEKMQ (reference sequence).

The chain links TRBV21-1 to TRBJ2-1; TRBD2 is the table's D call and was not checked against the DNA. TRBV21-1 is assigned pseudogene status. CDR3 length: 18 amino acids. CDR3: CASSKQLVAGCTYNEQFF. The DNA of the CDR3 is TGTGCCAGCAGCAAACAGTTAGTAGCGGGATGTACCTACAATGAGCAGTTCTTC.

This sequence joins TRBV7-3 and TRBJ2-1; 8 bases agree with TRBD1. Per the germline V gene, CDR1 is SGHTA and CDR2 is FQGTGA. The CDR3 extends over 16 amino acids. V gave up 5 bases and J gave up 3 bases; unmatched junction bases: 9. The CDR3 protein is CASSTKDGQGYNEQFF. The CDR3 DNA reads as TGTGCCAGCAGCACCAAGGACGGACAGGGCTACAATGAGCAGTTCTTC.

The rearrangement uses TRBV7-2 and TRBJ2-7; 9 nucleotides match TRBD2. Germline lookup yields CDR1 SGHTA and CDR2 FQGNSA. V shed 1 base, J shed 4 bases, and the junction held 5 bases outside the gene matches. This CDR3 comprises 15 residues. This CDR3 reads CASSLGASGKYEQYF. The CDR3 region has the DNA TGTGCCAGCAGCTTAGGGGCTAGCGGGAAATACGAGCAGTACTTC.

V gene TRBV18 combines with J gene TRBJ1-1; D call uncertain. The CDR3 is 15 amino acids. Germline-derived CDR1 and CDR2 are KGHSH and LQKENI. V lost 6 bases to trimming and J lost 5 bases, with 19 bases between them. As DNA, the CDR3 is TGTGCCAGCTCCCGCGACGGCCCTGGAGGGACTGAAGCTTTCTTT. Protein: CASSRDGPGGTEAFF.

The chain recombines TRBV3-1 (or the pseudogene TRBV3-2) with TRBJ2-1; 7 positions match TRBD2. J lost 7 bases, V lost 5 bases, and 14 bases had no gene match. This CDR3 has 16 residues. Germline V lookup: CDR1 LGHDT, CDR2 YNNKEL (reference sequence). CDR3 nucleotides: TGTGCCAGCAGCGCCGCGGGAGAGGGTTTTGTTAATGAGCAGTTCTTC. Amino acids: CASSAAGEGFVNEQFF.

This clone has at least ten counts. The rearrangement joins TRBV5-1 to TRBJ2-7, with 12 bases fitting TRBD2. The junction had 8 bases not matched to a gene; V was cut back by 0 bases and J by 7 bases. CDR3 size: 16 residues. Per the germline V gene, CDR1 is SGHRS and CDR2 is YFSETQ. CDR3 sequence (DNA): TGCGCCAGCAGCTTGGGGGTGACTAGCGGGAGAGAGGAGCAGTACTTC. Protein: CASSLGVTSGREEQYF.

The chain is built from TRBV6-5 and TRBJ2-7; D possibly corresponds to TRBD1 (5 bases). Trimming removed 5 bases at V and 6 bases at J, with 20 bases between. The V gene's germline CDR1 is MNHEY and CDR2 SVGAGI. The CDR3 length is 15 residues. CDR3 DNA sequence: TGTGCCAGCAGTACAGGTGGCCAGGGAAACGGCGAGCAGTACTTC. As protein: CASSTGGQGNGEQYF.

This clone has just one count. The V and J genes are TRBV19 and TRBJ2-7; the match to TRBD1 covers 8 bases. The CDR3 is 13 amino acids. Per the germline V gene, CDR1 is LNHDA and CDR2 is SQIVND (reference sequence). V dropped 7 bases and J dropped 2; count of bases not matched to a gene: 4. CDR3 bases: TGTGCCAGTACCGGGACAGGCACCTACGAGCAGTACTTC. This sequence encodes CASTGTGTYEQYF. Together with reference TRBV19 and TRBJ2-7, the CDR3 gives the full variable domain: DGGITQSPKYLFRKEGQNVTLSCEQNLNHDAMYWYRQDPGQGLRLIYYSQIVNDFQKGDIAEGYSVSREKKESFPLTVTSAQKNPTAFYLCASTGTGTYEQYFGPGTRLTVT.

The genes are TRBV28 and TRBJ1-1; D unresolved. Germline loops: CDR1 MDHEN, CDR2 SYDVKM. This CDR3 comprises 12 residues. Trimming cost V 7 bases and J 1 base, with 7 bases left between them. The CDR3 region is CASTSGNTEAFF. In nucleotides, the CDR3 is TGTGCCAGCACCTCGGGGAACACTGAAGCTTTCTTT. The full variable domain, in which reference TRBV28 and TRBJ1-1 provide the parts outside the CDR3, is DVKVTQSSRYLVKRTGEKVFLECVQDMDHENMFWYRQDPGLGLRLIYFSYDVKMKEKGDIPEGYSVSREKKERFSLILESASTNQTSMYLCASTSGNTEAFFGQGTRLTVV.

This clone was recorded a few times. V and J are TRBV4-1 and TRBJ2-1; 10 nucleotides agree with TRBD2. The length of the CDR3 is 17 residues. V shed 4 bases, J shed 3 bases, and the junction held 9 bases outside the gene matches. Looked up from germline, CDR1 is MGHRA and CDR2 is YSYEKL. CDR3 DNA sequence: TGCGCCAGCAGCCCCTCTCAGACTAGCGGGTACTACAATGAGCAGTTCTTC. Encoded protein: CASSPSQTSGYYNEQFF.

The J gene is TRBJ1-1, the V gene TRBV18; 7 nucleotides match TRBD1. This CDR3 is built from 16 residues. Germline V gene data show CDR1 as KGHSH and CDR2 as LQKENI. V lost 8 bases, J lost 4 bases, and 16 bases stayed unmatched. The CDR3 loop reads CASATKGAGGGTEAFF. The CDR3 coding sequence is TGTGCCAGCGCAACCAAGGGGGCTGGAGGGGGCACTGAAGCTTTCTTT.

The chain employs TRBV4-1 and TRBJ1-5; perhaps TRBD1 as D (5 bases). The CDR3 loop spans 18 amino acids. Trimming took off 0 bases at V and 2 bases at J, with 17 bases between the two ends. The germline gives CDR1 MGHRA, CDR2 YSYEKL. CDR3 nucleotide sequence: TGCGCCAGCAGCCAAGAAACAGGAGGGGTATCGGGCAATCAGCCCCAGCATTTT. It encodes CASSQETGGVSGNQPQHF.

The chain has TRBV19 and TRBJ1-1; TRBD1 agrees at 10 bases. V shed 4 bases, J shed 6 bases, and the junction held 8 bases outside the gene matches. The germline V gene has CDR1 LNHDA and CDR2 SQIVND (reference sequence). The CDR3 totals 15 residues. The CDR3 nucleotides are TGTGCCAGTAGTACCCAGACAGGGGGCTCCGCTGAAGCTTTCTTT. This codes for CASSTQTGGSAEAFF. Supplemented by reference TRBV19 and TRBJ1-1, the full variable domain reads DGGITQSPKYLFRKEGQNVTLSCEQNLNHDAMYWYRQDPGQGLRLIYYSQIVNDFQKGDIAEGYSVSREKKESFPLTVTSAQKNPTAFYLCASSTQTGGSAEAFFGQGTRLTVV.

The V and J genes are TRBV12-5 and TRBJ2-3; D unresolved. The CDR3 has 13 residues. Germline V gene lookup returns CDR1 LGHNT and CDR2 FRNRAP. Trimming stripped 7 bases from V and 1 base from J, with 9 bases between. The chain's CDR3 is CASAPRGTDTQYF. The CDR3 DNA reads as TGTGCTAGTGCCCCCCGGGGCACAGATACGCAGTATTTT.

The chain combines TRBV28 with TRBJ2-7; possible D gene TRBD1, 6 bases. CDR1 MDHEN and CDR2 SYDVKM come from the germline V gene. The CDR3 length is 16 residues. V lost 8 bases and J 0 bases, leaving 20 bases between the germline ends. The CDR3 is CASPPRRDIHSYEQYF. The CDR3, as DNA: TGTGCCAGCCCGCCTCGCCGGGACATCCACTCCTACGAGCAGTACTTC.

The chain couples TRBV5-4 to TRBJ1-6; 8 nucleotides agree with TRBD1. This CDR3 has 12 residues. Germline assignment: CDR1 SGHNT and CDR2 YYREEE (reference sequence). Trimming at V came to 4 bases and at J to 15 bases, leaving 6 bases not matched to a gene. The CDR3 here is CASSPAGGRLHF. CDR3 DNA: TGTGCCAGCAGCCCCGCAGGGGGCCGCCTCCACTTT.

The chain couples TRBV9 to TRBJ2-1; 14 nucleotides align to TRBD2. Losses at the gene ends were 4 bases for V and 10 bases for J; bases not matched to a gene: 13. Looked up from germline, CDR1 is SGDLS and CDR2 is YYNGEE. The CDR3 covers 17 residues. CDR3 coding DNA: TGTGCCAGCAGCACACAGAGGACTAGCGGGGGGACAAGGGAGCAGTTCTTC. It yields the protein CASSTQRTSGGTREQFF.